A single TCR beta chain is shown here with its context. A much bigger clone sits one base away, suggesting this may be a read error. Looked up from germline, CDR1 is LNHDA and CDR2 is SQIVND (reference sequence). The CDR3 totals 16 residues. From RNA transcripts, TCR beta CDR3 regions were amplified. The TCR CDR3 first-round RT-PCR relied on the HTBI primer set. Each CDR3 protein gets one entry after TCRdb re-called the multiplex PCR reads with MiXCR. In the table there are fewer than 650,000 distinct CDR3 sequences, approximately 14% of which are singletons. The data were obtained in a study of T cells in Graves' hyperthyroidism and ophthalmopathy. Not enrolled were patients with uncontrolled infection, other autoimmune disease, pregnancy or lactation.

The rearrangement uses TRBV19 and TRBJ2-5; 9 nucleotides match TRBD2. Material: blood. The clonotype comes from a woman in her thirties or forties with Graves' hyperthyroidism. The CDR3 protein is CVSSSRDSGSRETQYF. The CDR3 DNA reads TGTGTCAGTAGTTCCCGGGATAGCGGGAGTCGGGAGACCCAGTACTTC.